Below are 27 T cell receptor beta chains sequenced from a single sample in a study of cytomegalovirus exposure and HLA in healthy donors. The PCR ran on 60 Vbeta and 13 Jbeta primers. The protocol was immunoSEQ multiplex PCR, while the TCRdb copy is restricted to in-frame clones and leaves out a portion. The sample lists 130,000 to 150,000 clones; approximately 80% were seen once. The sequenced sample was PBMCs. These receptors all stem from a man younger than 30 in good health and CMV-seronegative.

The CDR3 is CAWSDLGGYGYTF. CDR3 bases: TGTGCCTGGAGCGACCTGGGGGGCTATGGCTACACCTTC. The V and J genes are TRBV30 and TRBJ1-2, with TRBD1 as a possible D gene (5 bases). Germline-derived CDR1 and CDR2 are GTSNPN and SVGIG (reference sequence). The CDR3 length is 13 residues. V was trimmed by 3 bases and J by 4 bases, leaving 12 bases between them.

J is TRBJ2-7 and V is TRBV5-4, with D unclear. Trimming took 1 base from V and 7 from J, leaving 12 bases between them. CDR3 length equals 13 residues. Germline V lookup: CDR1 SGHNT, CDR2 YYREEE (reference sequence). The CDR3: CASSLNTLREQYF. CDR3 nucleotide sequence: TGTGCCAGCAGCTTGAATACCTTGAGGGAGCAGTACTTC.

V and J are TRBV19 and TRBJ2-6; D not certain. Germline loops: CDR1 LNHDA, CDR2 SQIVND (reference sequence). V lost 4 bases and J 4 bases, leaving 11 bases between the germline ends. This CDR3 comprises 15 residues. As DNA, the CDR3 is TGTGCCAGTAGTACGGCGGTATCCGGGGCCAACGTCCTGACTTTC. Amino acids: CASSTAVSGANVLTF.

This sequence joins TRBV6-5 and TRBJ2-4; the match to TRBD1 covers 7 bases. The CDR3 has 15 amino acids. Germline V lookup: CDR1 MNHEY, CDR2 SVGAGI. J lost 6 bases, V lost 0 bases, and 5 bases had no gene match. Written as DNA, the CDR3 is TGTGCCAGCAGTTACTCAGGGGGCTGGGGAAACATTCAGTACTTC. Translated: CASSYSGGWGNIQYF.

The chain carries TRBV6-5 and TRBJ1-5; D unclear. V gave up 5 bases and J gave up 5 bases, with 10 bases separating them. Looked up from germline, CDR1 is MNHEY and CDR2 is SVGAGI. The CDR3 has 13 residues. In DNA form, the CDR3 reads TGTGCCAGCAGTCCTTTTTATGATCAGCCCCAGCATTTT. Translating it yields CASSPFYDQPQHF.

The rearrangement links TRBV18 to TRBJ2-7, with 10 bases aligning to TRBD2. This CDR3 is built from 16 residues. Losses at the gene ends were 1 base for V and 4 bases for J; bases not matched to a gene: 7. Germline-derived CDR1 and CDR2 are KGHSH and LQKENI. The CDR3 spells CASSPLVASGSYEQYF. CDR3 sequence (DNA): TGTGCCAGCTCACCACTTGTTGCTAGCGGGAGTTACGAGCAGTACTTC.

The chain is built from TRBV6-6 and TRBJ2-2; TRBD1 is a possible D gene (7 bases). The CDR3 is made up of 14 amino acids. Germline V CDR1 and CDR2: MNHNY, SVGAGI (reference sequence). Trimming shortened V by 4 bases and J by 5 bases, and 11 bases separated the two germline ends. The CDR3: CASSFQGGTGELFF. Written as DNA, the CDR3 is TGTGCCAGCAGTTTTCAGGGGGGAACCGGGGAGCTGTTTTTT.

This chain links TRBV6-5 with TRBJ2-5; 10 bases align to TRBD1. V lost 4 bases, J lost 5 bases, and 10 bases stayed unmatched. This CDR3 is built from 16 residues. Per the germline V gene, CDR1 is MNHEY and CDR2 is SVGAGI. CDR3: CASSSRRQGARETQYF. The DNA for the CDR3 is TGTGCCAGCAGTTCCAGACGACAGGGGGCGCGGGAGACCCAGTACTTC.

CDR3 DNA sequence: TGTGCCAGCAGCCCGGGACAGGACAGGGGTCTAAAACGCGACGTCCTGACTTTC. It codes for CASSPGQDRGLKRDVLTF. V is TRBV5-4 and J is TRBJ2-6, with TRBD1 matching over 9 bases. Unmatched junction bases numbered 19, after V lost 4 bases and J lost 11 bases. The CDR3 is 18 amino acids. Germline lookup yields CDR1 SGHNT and CDR2 YYREEE (reference sequence).

This chain joins TRBV6-4 and TRBJ2-3; 7 bases are shared with TRBD2. Per germline, CDR1 MRHNA and CDR2 SNTAGT. The CDR3 is 15 residues long. V trimming: 5 bases; J trimming: 0 bases; junction bases outside the gene matches: 5. In DNA form, the CDR3 reads TGTGCCAGCAGTTCCGGACTAGAAAGCACAGATACGCAGTATTTT. Amino acid sequence: CASSSGLESTDTQYF.

V usage is TRBV21-1 and J usage is TRBJ2-7; the table assigns TRBD1, which was not confirmed against the DNA. TRBV21-1 corresponds to a pseudogene. The CDR3 consists of 15 residues. CDR3 loop: CASRHPREILYEQYF. The CDR3 nucleotides are TGTGCCAGCAGACATCCCAGGGAAATTCTTTACGAGCAGTACTTC.

This chain connects TRBV5-1 to TRBJ2-5, with 10 bases matching TRBD2. Germline CDR1 is SGHRS and CDR2 is YFSETQ. CDR3 length: 16 residues. J was trimmed by 2 bases and V by 2 bases; bases with no gene match: 6. The CDR3 sequence: CASSFERGGRQETQYF. The CDR3 nucleotides read TGCGCCAGCAGCTTCGAGCGGGGGGGCCGACAAGAGACCCAGTACTTC.

The CDR3 DNA follows: TGTGCCAGCAGTGACCACAGAGAGCAGTTCTTC. This gives the protein CASSDHREQFF. The chain employs TRBV2 and TRBJ2-1, with D unclear. Trimming shortened V by 3 bases and J by 10 bases, and 7 bases separated the two germline ends. The germline gives CDR1 SNHLY, CDR2 FYNNEI. The CDR3 covers 11 residues.

The chain employs TRBV5-1 and TRBJ2-2; D is unclear. Between the trimmed V and J ends, which lost 4 bases and 4 bases, there was a span of 14 bases. Germline CDR1 is SGHRS and CDR2 is YFSETQ. The CDR3 is made up of 15 amino acids. The CDR3 is CASSALKPPTGELFF. The CDR3 nucleotides are TGCGCCAGCAGCGCGCTAAAACCACCCACCGGGGAGCTGTTTTTT. Complete variable domain (other parts from reference TRBV5-1 and TRBJ2-2): KAGVTQTPRYLIKTRGQQVTLSCSPISGHRSVSWYQQTPGQGLQFLFEYFSETQRNKGNFPGRFSGRQFSNSRSEMNVSTLELGDSALYLCASSALKPPTGELFFGEGSRLTVL.

The genes are TRBV30 and TRBJ1-2, with 8 nucleotides matching TRBD1. The J segment lost 6 bases and the V segment lost 5 bases, leaving 11 bases of the junction unmatched. Germline values: CDR1 GTSNPN, CDR2 SVGIG (reference sequence). The CDR3 has 14 amino acids. The CDR3, as DNA: TGTGCCTGGGGAGTAGGGGCAGGGGGCAATGGCTACACCTTC. It specifies CAWGVGAGGNGYTF.

This clone was found many times. Within the sample, other DNA sequences also encode this same CDR3. The rearrangement uses TRBV29-1 and TRBJ1-1; 7 nucleotides agree with TRBD1. The CDR3 has 13 amino acids. V trimming: 3 bases; J trimming: 4 bases; junction bases outside the gene matches: 5. Germline V gene sequence: CDR1 SQVTM, CDR2 ANQGSEA. In DNA, the CDR3 is TGCAGCGTTGAGACAGGGCACAGCACTGAAGCTTTCTTT. Translating it yields CSVETGHSTEAFF.

This chain joins TRBV5-1 and TRBJ2-1; 7 bases align to TRBD2. J was trimmed by 14 bases and V by 4 bases; bases with no gene match: 15. CDR3 size: 14 residues. Germline assignment: CDR1 SGHRS and CDR2 YFSETQ. Here the CDR3 DNA reads TGCGCCAGCAGCGAAGGACTAGTTTTGGGATGGGAGTTCTTC. Translating gives CASSEGLVLGWEFF.

The V and J genes are TRBV5-1 and TRBJ1-4; D may be TRBD1 (6 bases). Per the germline V gene, CDR1 is SGHRS and CDR2 is YFSETQ. The CDR3 has 14 amino acids. The V gene lost 2 bases and the J gene lost 2 bases, with 7 bases spanning the gap. The CDR3: CASSFRGTNEKLFF. In DNA form, the CDR3 reads TGCGCCAGCAGCTTCAGGGGCACTAATGAAAAACTGTTTTTT. Based on the CDR3 plus reference TRBV5-1 and TRBJ1-4, the full variable domain is KAGVTQTPRYLIKTRGQQVTLSCSPISGHRSVSWYQQTPGQGLQFLFEYFSETQRNKGNFPGRFSGRQFSNSRSEMNVSTLELGDSALYLCASSFRGTNEKLFFGSGTQLSVL.

This clone appeared once. This sequence joins TRBV9 and TRBJ2-2, with 8 positions matching TRBD1. J gave up 3 bases and V 4 bases, and 5 bases lay outside the gene matches. Per germline, CDR1 SGDLS and CDR2 YYNGEE. The CDR3 consists of 15 residues. CDR3 DNA: TGTGCCAGCAGCACTACGACAGGGGACACCGGGGAGCTGTTTTTT. This codes for CASSTTTGDTGELFF.

This chain joins TRBV5-1 and TRBJ2-6; D possibly corresponds to TRBD2 (5 bases). The CDR3 sequence is 15 residues long. Trimming stripped 6 bases from V and 0 bases from J, with 10 bases between. Germline V lookup: CDR1 SGHRS, CDR2 YFSETQ. CDR3 nucleotide sequence: TGCGCCAGCACAAGCGGTAACTCTGGGGCCAACGTCCTGACTTTC. Its translation is CASTSGNSGANVLTF.

For the CDR3, the DNA is TGTGCCAGCAGCACCTCCCTAGCGGGGAACACCGGGGAGCTGTTTTTT. This sequence encodes CASSTSLAGNTGELFF. The chain joins TRBV21-1 to TRBJ2-2; the D call in the table, TRBD2, was not verified against the DNA. TRBV21-1 is deemed a pseudogene. This CDR3 is 16 amino acids long.

In this sample, this clone turned up a few times. The chain recombines TRBV2 with TRBJ2-4; 7 nucleotides match TRBD2. CDR1 is SNHLY, CDR2 FYNNEI, per germline. The CDR3 is made up of 14 amino acids. The trim removed 5 bases at V and 10 bases at J, leaving 11 bases unmatched. CDR3 protein: CASSNGTTTPIQYF. As DNA, the CDR3 is TGTGCCAGCAGTAACGGGACTACTACTCCTATTCAGTACTTC.

Here the CDR3 DNA reads TGTGCCTGGGACCGGGGGGCGAGAGGCACTGAAGCTTTCTTT. Translation gives CAWDRGARGTEAFF. This sequence joins TRBV30 and TRBJ1-1; tentative D call: TRBD1 (6 bases). CDR1 and CDR2 from the germline V gene are GTSNPN and SVGIG (reference sequence). With 5 bases removed from V and 4 bases from J, the gap between germline ends came to 17 bases. The CDR3 sequence is 14 residues long.

The chain uses TRBV6-5 and TRBJ2-7; D gene ambiguous. The CDR3 length is 15 residues. V lost 2 bases and J 0 bases, leaving 11 bases between the germline ends. CDR1 is MNHEY and CDR2 is SVGAGI in the germline V gene. The CDR3 loop reads CASSYGKSFSYEQYF. DNA of the CDR3: TGTGCCAGCAGTTACGGCAAAAGTTTCTCCTACGAGCAGTACTTC.

For this clone: A read error may account for a junction end that differs from germline. The J gene is TRBJ1-2, the V gene TRBV6-5, with TRBD1 matching over 10 bases. This CDR3 spans 16 amino acids. Germline CDR1 is MNHEY and CDR2 is SVGAGI. The CDR3 loop reads CASSYSIGQGVYGCTF. The CDR3 DNA reads as TGTGCCAGCAGTTACTCGATCGGACAGGGGGTCTATGGCTGCACCTTC.

V gene TRBV7-2 combines with J gene TRBJ1-1; D gene unclear. CDR1 is SGHTA, CDR2 FQGNSA, per germline. Trimming removed 5 bases from V and 5 bases from J, with 12 bases in between. The CDR3 spans 13 residues. The CDR3 protein is CASSQRRSTEAFF. The CDR3 DNA sequence: TGTGCCAGCAGCCAGAGGAGGTCTACTGAAGCTTTCTTT.

V and J are TRBV12-5 and TRBJ2-2, with 7 bases identical to TRBD1. CDR1 is LGHNT, CDR2 FRNRAP, per germline. After removal of 0 bases from V and 6 bases from J, the junction contained 4 bases not matched to a gene. This CDR3 is built from 15 residues. CDR3 protein: CASGLVRRGPGELFF. The CDR3 bases are TGTGCTAGTGGTTTGGTCCGTAGGGGGCCCGGGGAGCTGTTTTTT.